The sequence of this T cell receptor beta chain was determined in a study of blood T cells in healthy people across ages. A second PCR, run for about 7 to 12 cycles, used a sample-barcoded 5' primer plus a J-beta primer mix. Via MiXCR, TCRdb re-called the 5' RACE reads, giving one row per CDR3 protein. The sample lists 780,000 or so distinct CDR3 sequences, 56% seen once, with approximately 24% in the top ten. This CDR3 has 13 residues. V shed 6 bases and J shed 1 base, with 13 bases lying between them. Germline V gene data show CDR1 as DFQATT and CDR2 as SNEGSKA (reference sequence). This clonotype was counted a few times.

The chain employs TRBV20-1 and TRBJ2-7; D is possibly TRBD2 (5 bases). The clonotype comes from a man between 40 and 49 years old in good health. Sequenced input: blood. CDR3 protein: CSAPAGRSYEQYF. CDR3 bases: TGCAGTGCGCCCGCGGGTAGGTCCTACGAGCAGTACTTC.